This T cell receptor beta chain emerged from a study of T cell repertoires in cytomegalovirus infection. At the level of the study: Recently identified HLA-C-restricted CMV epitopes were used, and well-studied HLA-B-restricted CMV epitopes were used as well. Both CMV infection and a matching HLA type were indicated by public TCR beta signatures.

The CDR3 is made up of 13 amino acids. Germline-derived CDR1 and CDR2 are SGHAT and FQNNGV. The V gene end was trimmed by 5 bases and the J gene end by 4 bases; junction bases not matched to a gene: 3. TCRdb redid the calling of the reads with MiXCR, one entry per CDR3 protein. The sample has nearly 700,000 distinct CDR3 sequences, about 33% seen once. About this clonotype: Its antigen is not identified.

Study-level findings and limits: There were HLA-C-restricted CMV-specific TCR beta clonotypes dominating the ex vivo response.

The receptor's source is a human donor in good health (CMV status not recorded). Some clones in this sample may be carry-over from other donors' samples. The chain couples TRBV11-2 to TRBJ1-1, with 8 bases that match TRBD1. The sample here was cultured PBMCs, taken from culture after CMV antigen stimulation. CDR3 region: CASSRQGITEAFF. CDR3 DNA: TGTGCCAGCAGCCGACAGGGGATCACTGAAGCTTTCTTT.